This T cell receptor (beta chain) was identified during a study of response to subunit inactivated influenza vaccine. In TCRdb, the RT-PCR reads were re-called with MiXCR into one record per CDR3 protein. This sample has hundreds of thousands of distinct CDR3 sequences, with roughly 14% found just once. This clonotype was counted only a few times. This sequence originates from a man aged 45-60 years who received an inactivated influenza vaccine. Sequencing was performed on PBMCs from blood, taken 11 to 12 days after vaccination.

Here the CDR3 reads CASSLYGFNTEAFF. The CDR3 region has the DNA TGTGCCAGCAGCTTATACGGATTTAACACTGAAGCTTTCTTT. This chain connects TRBV7-2 to TRBJ1-1; D not certain. V was shortened by 2 bases and J by 2 bases, with 9 bases between the two germline ends. In germline, CDR1 is SGHTA, CDR2 FQGNSA. The CDR3 is made up of 14 amino acids.